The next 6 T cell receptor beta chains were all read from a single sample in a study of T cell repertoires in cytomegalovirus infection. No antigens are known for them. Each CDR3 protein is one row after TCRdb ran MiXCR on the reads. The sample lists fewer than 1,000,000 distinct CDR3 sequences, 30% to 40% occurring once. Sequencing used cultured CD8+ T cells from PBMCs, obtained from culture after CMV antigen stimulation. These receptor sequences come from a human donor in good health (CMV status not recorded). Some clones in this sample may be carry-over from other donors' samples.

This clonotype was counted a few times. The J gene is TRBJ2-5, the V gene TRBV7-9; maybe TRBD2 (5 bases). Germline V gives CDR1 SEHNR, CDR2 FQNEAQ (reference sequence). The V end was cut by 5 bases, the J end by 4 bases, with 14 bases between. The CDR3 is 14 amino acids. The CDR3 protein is CASSGRETRETQYF. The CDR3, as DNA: TGTGCCAGCAGCGGCCGGGAAACCCGAGAGACCCAGTACTTC.

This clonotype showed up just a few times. This CDR3 is CAIPGTGTSTSGANVLTF. As DNA, the CDR3 is TGTGCCATCCCCGGGACAGGGACCTCTACGTCCGGGGCCAACGTCCTGACTTTC. The rearrangement joins TRBV10-3 to TRBJ2-6; 9 bases align to TRBD1. The CDR3 consists of 18 residues. Germline lookup yields CDR1 ENHRY and CDR2 SYGVKD. V was pared by 8 bases and J by 4 bases, with 15 bases of the junction left unmatched.

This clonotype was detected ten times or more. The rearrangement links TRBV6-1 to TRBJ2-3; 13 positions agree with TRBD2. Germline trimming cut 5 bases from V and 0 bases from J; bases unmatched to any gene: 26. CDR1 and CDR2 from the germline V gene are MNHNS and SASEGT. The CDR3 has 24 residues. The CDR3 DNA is TGTGCCAGCAGTTTCATCCGTCAGGCGGGACTAGCGGGGTCTCCCCTAGCAAGCACAGATACGCAGTATTTT. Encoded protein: CASSFIRQAGLAGSPLASTDTQYF.

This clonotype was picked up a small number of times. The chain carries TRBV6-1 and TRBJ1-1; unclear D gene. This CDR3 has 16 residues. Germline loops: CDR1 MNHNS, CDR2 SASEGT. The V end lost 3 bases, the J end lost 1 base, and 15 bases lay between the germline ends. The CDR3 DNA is TGTGCCAGCAGTGAGTTAGCGGGAACTCGGAACACTGAAGCTTTCTTT. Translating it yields CASSELAGTRNTEAFF.

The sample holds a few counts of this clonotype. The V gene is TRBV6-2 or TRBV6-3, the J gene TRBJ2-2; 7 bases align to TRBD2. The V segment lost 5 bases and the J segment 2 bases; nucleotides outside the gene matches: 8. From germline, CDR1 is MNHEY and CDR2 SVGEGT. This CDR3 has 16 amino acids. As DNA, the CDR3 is TGTGCCAGCAGTCCGTCCGAGGGACTAAACACCGGGGAGCTGTTTTTT. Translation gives CASSPSEGLNTGELFF.

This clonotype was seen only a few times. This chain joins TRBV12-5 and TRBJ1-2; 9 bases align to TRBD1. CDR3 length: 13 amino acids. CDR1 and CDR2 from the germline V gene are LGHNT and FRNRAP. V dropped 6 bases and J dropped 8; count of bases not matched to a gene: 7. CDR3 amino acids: CASGTGQGSGYTF. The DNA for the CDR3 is TGTGCTAGTGGAACGGGACAGGGCAGCGGCTACACCTTC.